This TCR beta chain emerged from a study of T cell repertoires in cytomegalovirus infection. This clonotype was detected once. Its antigen is not identified. TCRdb reanalysed the reads using MiXCR and keeps one entry per CDR3 protein. The data show 600,000 to 700,000 distinct CDR3 sequences, around 32% seen once. The CDR3 consists of 13 residues. The germline CDR1 and CDR2 sequences are DFQATT and SNEGSKA (reference sequence). V was clipped by 5 bases and J by 3 bases; unmatched bases: 6. The chain joins TRBV20-1 to TRBJ1-2; 7 positions agree with TRBD1. This material consisted of cultured PBMCs, taken from culture after CMV antigen stimulation. The source of this sequence is a human donor in good health (CMV status not recorded). Some clones in this sample may be carry-over from other donors' samples. The CDR3 here is CSAFPGTDYGYTF. The DNA of the CDR3 is TGCAGTGCTTTCCCCGGGACAGACTATGGCTACACCTTC.